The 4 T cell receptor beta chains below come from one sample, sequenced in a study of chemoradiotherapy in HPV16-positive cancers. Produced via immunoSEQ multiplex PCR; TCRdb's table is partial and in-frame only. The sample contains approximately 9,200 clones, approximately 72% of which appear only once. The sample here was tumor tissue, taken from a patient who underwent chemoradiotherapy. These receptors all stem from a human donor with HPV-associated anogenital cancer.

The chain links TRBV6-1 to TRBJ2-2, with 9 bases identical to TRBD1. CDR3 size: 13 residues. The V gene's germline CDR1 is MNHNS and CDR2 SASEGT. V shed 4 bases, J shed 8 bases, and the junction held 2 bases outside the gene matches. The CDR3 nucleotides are TGTGCCAGCAGTGTGGACAGGGGAGGGGAGCTGTTTTTT. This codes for CASSVDRGGELFF.

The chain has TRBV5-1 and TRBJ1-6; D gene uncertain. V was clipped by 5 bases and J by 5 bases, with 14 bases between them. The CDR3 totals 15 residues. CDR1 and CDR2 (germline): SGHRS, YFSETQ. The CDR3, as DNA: TGCGCCAGCAGACCCCATAGTACAAATAATTCACCCCTCCACTTT. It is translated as CASRPHSTNNSPLHF.

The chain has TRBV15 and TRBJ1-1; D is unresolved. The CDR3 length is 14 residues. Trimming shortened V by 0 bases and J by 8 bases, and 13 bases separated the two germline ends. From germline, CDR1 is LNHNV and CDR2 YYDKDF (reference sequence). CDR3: CATSREGWESEAFF. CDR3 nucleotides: TGTGCCACCAGCAGAGAGGGGTGGGAGAGCGAAGCTTTCTTT.

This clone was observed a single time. The CDR3 region has the DNA TGTGCCAGCAGTCGTAGCGGGAGTGGGACAGATACGCAGTATTTT. It encodes CASSRSGSGTDTQYF. This chain connects TRBV27 to TRBJ2-3; 9 bases agree with TRBD2. Germline V gives CDR1 MNHEY, CDR2 SMNVEV (reference sequence). The trim removed 5 bases at V and 3 bases at J, leaving 6 bases unmatched. This CDR3 contains 15 residues.